The 30 T cell receptor beta chains reported below all come from one sample, sequenced in a study of response to subunit inactivated influenza vaccine. TCRdb itself ran the RT-PCR reads through MiXCR, one entry per CDR3 protein. The repertoire holds about 780,000 distinct CDR3 sequences, with roughly 18% as singletons. This sample comprised PBMCs from blood, obtained less than 6 days after vaccination. The receptors derive from a man aged 45-65 years who received an inactivated influenza vaccine.

The rearrangement links TRBV20-1 to TRBJ1-3, with D unresolved. Germline loops: CDR1 DFQATT, CDR2 SNEGSKA (reference sequence). The CDR3 covers 15 residues. V lost 0 bases to trimming and J lost 0 bases, with 9 bases between them. The CDR3 is CSARDRAGSGNTIYF. CDR3 DNA sequence: TGCAGTGCTAGAGATCGGGCGGGCTCTGGAAACACCATATATTTT.

This chain connects TRBV12-3 or TRBV12-4 to TRBJ2-7; 7 positions match TRBD1. The CDR3 sequence is 14 residues long. J lost 1 base, V lost 6 bases, and 6 bases had no gene match. The CDR3 reads CASRLTGPSYEQYF. The CDR3 region has the DNA TGTGCCAGCAGGTTGACAGGGCCTTCCTACGAGCAGTACTTC.

There are a few counts of this clonotype. The chain recombines TRBV7-8 with TRBJ2-7, with 13 bases aligning to TRBD2. This CDR3 has 13 residues. The V segment lost 3 bases and the J segment 10 bases; nucleotides outside the gene matches: 3. The germline V gene encodes CDR1 SGHVS and CDR2 FQNEAQ. CDR3 region: CASSFRTSGGQYF. DNA for the CDR3: TGTGCCAGCAGCTTCCGGACTAGCGGGGGCCAGTACTTC.

The chain combines TRBV4-3 with TRBJ2-5; TRBD1 or TRBD2 may be the D gene (5 bases each). Germline-derived CDR1 and CDR2 are LGHNA and YSLEER. The V end was cut by 3 bases, the J end by 5 bases, with 19 bases between. This CDR3 region has 16 residues. CDR3 protein: CASSQSPGPVVETQYF. The CDR3 DNA follows: TGCGCCAGCAGCCAGTCGCCGGGGCCGGTCGTGGAGACCCAGTACTTC.

This clonotype was found a few times. The V call is TRBV5-5, the J call TRBJ2-4; 7 bases line up with TRBD2. Germline V gene data show CDR1 as SGHKS and CDR2 as YYEKEE (reference sequence). This CDR3 contains 14 residues. V gave up 4 bases and J gave up 6 bases; unmatched junction bases: 7. CDR3 bases: TGTGCCAGCAGCCCGGGACTAAATGGAAACATTCAGTACTTC. Its translation is CASSPGLNGNIQYF. Combining the CDR3 with reference TRBV5-5 and TRBJ2-4 gives the whole variable domain DAGVTQSPTHLIKTRGQQVTLRCSPISGHKSVSWYQQVLGQGPQFIFQYYEKEERGRGNFPDRFSARQFPNYSSELNVNALLLGDSALYLCASSPGLNGNIQYFGAGTRLSVL.

The chain joins TRBV15 to TRBJ1-2; tentative D call: TRBD1 (5 bases). CDR1 and CDR2 from the germline V gene are LNHNV and YYDKDF (reference sequence). V was trimmed by 0 bases and J by 4 bases, leaving 12 bases between them. The length of the CDR3 is 15 residues. CDR3 nucleotide sequence: TGTGCCACCAGCAGAGATCCAGGACAAATCTATGGCTACACCTTC. Protein: CATSRDPGQIYGYTF.

In DNA form, the CDR3 reads TGCAGCGCAAGACAGGGGAGCTCTGGAAACACCATATATTTT. The encoded protein is CSARQGSSGNTIYF. This sequence joins TRBV29-1 and TRBJ1-3; TRBD1 matches at 8 bases. The CDR3 sequence is 14 residues long. V shed 7 bases and J 0 bases; nucleotides not matched to a gene: 5. CDR1 SQVTM and CDR2 ANQGSEA come from the germline V gene.

This clonotype was counted between two and nine times. The CDR3 reads CASSQDMRVVQYF. CDR3 bases: TGCGCCAGCAGCCAAGATATGAGGGTGGTTCAGTACTTC. The V and J genes are TRBV4-1 and TRBJ2-4; the D gene is possibly TRBD2 (5 bases). The CDR3 consists of 13 residues. V lost 0 bases and J 11 bases, leaving 11 bases between the germline ends. Germline CDR1 and CDR2: MGHRA and YSYEKL.

This clonotype has a handful of counts. The J gene is TRBJ2-7, the V gene TRBV4-3, with TRBD2 matching over 11 bases. V shed 3 bases, J shed 4 bases, and the junction held 5 bases outside the gene matches. This CDR3 spans 15 amino acids. Looked up from germline, CDR1 is LGHNA and CDR2 is YSLEER. CDR3 bases: TGCGCCAGCAGCCATGTAGCGGGAGGGCCGTACGAGCAGTACTTC. Its translation is CASSHVAGGPYEQYF.

This clonotype was counted at least ten times. The V and J genes are TRBV6-1 and TRBJ1-5, with D uncertain. The V end was cut by 4 bases, the J end by 0 bases, with 10 bases between. Germline V lookup: CDR1 MNHNS, CDR2 SASEGT. This CDR3 contains 15 residues. The CDR3 loop reads CASSGTTLSNQPQHF. The CDR3 DNA reads as TGTGCCAGCAGTGGGACGACCCTTAGCAATCAGCCCCAGCATTTT.

This chain joins TRBV18 and TRBJ2-5; TRBD2 agrees at 11 bases. In germline, CDR1 is KGHSH, CDR2 LQKENI. The CDR3 spans 16 residues. The J segment lost 5 bases and the V segment lost 3 bases, leaving 8 bases of the junction unmatched. The CDR3 DNA follows: TGTGCCAGCTCACCCCTGACTAGCGGGAAGGGTGAGACCCAGTACTTC. Encoded protein: CASSPLTSGKGETQYF.

There are a few counts of this clonotype. The V gene is TRBV6-5, the J gene TRBJ1-1; TRBD1 might be the D (5 bases). The V gene's germline CDR1 is MNHEY and CDR2 SVGAGI. The CDR3 is 16 residues long. Trimming cost V 2 bases and J 3 bases, with 16 bases left between them. For the CDR3, the DNA is TGTGCCAGCAGTTACCGGGGCCTACGGACGGACACTGAAGCTTTCTTT. It translates to CASSYRGLRTDTEAFF.

This clonotype showed up just a few times. The V call is TRBV4-1, the J call TRBJ2-1; D unresolved. V was clipped by 1 base and J by 0 bases, with 7 bases between them. The germline gives CDR1 MGHRA, CDR2 YSYEKL. The CDR3 has 15 amino acids. Here the CDR3 DNA reads TGCGCCAGCAGCCAAGGGCACAGCTCCTACAATGAGCAGTTCTTC. Translated: CASSQGHSSYNEQFF.

This clonotype has just a few counts. The chain combines TRBV5-1 with TRBJ2-1, with D possibly TRBD1 on 5 matching bases. The CDR3 spans 16 residues. The ends were cut back, 0 bases at V and 5 bases at J, with 15 bases in the middle. Per germline, CDR1 SGHRS and CDR2 YFSETQ. The CDR3 protein is CASSLETRDRHNEQFF. CDR3 in DNA: TGCGCCAGCAGCTTGGAGACCAGGGATAGGCACAATGAGCAGTTCTTC. The full variable domain, completed using reference TRBV5-1 and TRBJ2-1, is KAGVTQTPRYLIKTRGQQVTLSCSPISGHRSVSWYQQTPGQGLQFLFEYFSETQRNKGNFPGRFSGRQFSNSRSEMNVSTLELGDSALYLCASSLETRDRHNEQFFGPGTRLTVL.

The chain links TRBV20-1 to TRBJ2-7; D may be TRBD2 (5 bases). Deletions cut 3 bases from V and 2 bases from J, with 8 bases between. Germline loops: CDR1 DFQATT, CDR2 SNEGSKA (reference sequence). The CDR3 is 12 amino acids. CDR3 coding DNA: TGCAGTGCTAGCGGGGAAGCCTACGAGCAGTACTTC. Its translation: CSASGEAYEQYF.

This clonotype came up a few times. This rearrangement joins TRBV6-5 to TRBJ2-1; no clear D. Trimming pared 0 bases from V and 8 bases from J, leaving 14 bases between. This CDR3 is 15 amino acids long. Germline-derived CDR1 and CDR2 are MNHEY and SVGAGI. The CDR3 DNA reads TGTGCCAGCAGTTACTCGAAATGGGAAGGGTATGAGCAGTTCTTC. Translating gives CASSYSKWEGYEQFF.

This clonotype was counted between two and nine times. The rearrangement joins TRBV7-2 to TRBJ2-1, with 7 bases lining up with TRBD2. The J segment lost 2 bases and the V segment lost 0 bases, leaving 7 bases of the junction unmatched. This CDR3 region has 17 residues. Germline CDR1 reads SGHTA; CDR2 reads FQGNSA. The CDR3 spells CASSLAVAGVPYNEQFF. Written as DNA, the CDR3 is TGTGCCAGCAGCTTAGCGGTTGCGGGGGTCCCCTACAATGAGCAGTTCTTC.

This clonotype came up a few times. The V call is TRBV20-1, the J call TRBJ1-2; D ambiguous. V shed 0 bases and J shed 0 bases, with 20 bases lying between them. There are 18 residues in the CDR3. Per germline, CDR1 DFQATT and CDR2 SNEGSKA (reference sequence). CDR3 in amino acids: CSARDLSGVSEPNYGYTF. CDR3 in DNA: TGCAGTGCTAGAGATCTCAGTGGGGTCTCCGAACCTAACTATGGCTACACCTTC.

The J gene is TRBJ1-5, the V gene TRBV20-1; D might be TRBD1 (6 bases). The CDR3 extends over 15 amino acids. Trimming cost V 6 bases and J 5 bases, with 20 bases left between them. Germline V gene lookup returns CDR1 DFQATT and CDR2 SNEGSKA (reference sequence). Here the CDR3 DNA reads TGCAGTGCAACCGGACAGACCAAATGGGATCAGCCCCAGCATTTT. This encodes CSATGQTKWDQPQHF.

This clonotype has just a few counts. V usage is TRBV7-2 and J usage is TRBJ2-7; D tentatively fits TRBD1 or TRBD2 (5 bases each). The CDR3 runs 14 residues. The ends were cut back, 1 base at V and 3 bases at J, with 10 bases in the middle. CDR1 SGHTA and CDR2 FQGNSA come from the germline V gene. CDR3 amino acids: CASSLVEGNYEQYF. The CDR3 DNA reads as TGTGCCAGCAGCTTAGTAGAGGGGAACTACGAGCAGTACTTC.

The chain is built from TRBV7-2 and TRBJ2-7; perhaps TRBD1 as D (6 bases). CDR1 is SGHTA and CDR2 is FQGNSA in the germline V gene. This CDR3 spans 13 amino acids. Trimming removed 5 bases from V and 3 bases from J, with 11 bases in between. In nucleotides, the CDR3 is TGTGCCAGCAGCGCGACAGGTTTCTACGAGCAGTACTTC. It translates to CASSATGFYEQYF.

The rearrangement joins TRBV5-1 to TRBJ2-2; D possibly corresponds to TRBD2 (5 bases). Trimming left V 3 bases short and J 5 bases short, with 11 bases between. Germline V gene data show CDR1 as SGHRS and CDR2 as YFSETQ. The CDR3 extends over 14 amino acids. CDR3 loop: CASSSGMGTGELFF. The CDR3 DNA sequence: TGCGCCAGCAGCTCGGGAATGGGAACCGGGGAGCTGTTTTTT.

The chain carries TRBV20-1 and TRBJ1-5; 7 bases are shared with TRBD1. The CDR3 runs 14 residues. Germline values: CDR1 DFQATT, CDR2 SNEGSKA (reference sequence). With V trimmed by 0 bases and J by 5 bases, 4 bases remained unmatched. CDR3 sequence: CSARDIRGDQPQHF. The CDR3 coding sequence is TGCAGTGCTAGAGATATCAGGGGGGATCAGCCCCAGCATTTT.

The sample holds a few counts of this clonotype. The chain is built from TRBV11-2 and TRBJ1-2; TRBD1 agrees at 7 bases. The germline V gene encodes CDR1 SGHAT and CDR2 FQNNGV. Germline trimming cut 1 base from V and 0 bases from J; bases unmatched to any gene: 11. The CDR3 covers 18 residues. CDR3 nucleotide sequence: TGTGCCAGCAGCTTAGTCAGGGGGGTCCGACCAGCTAACTATGGCTACACCTTC. Protein sequence: CASSLVRGVRPANYGYTF.

V usage is TRBV20-1 and J usage is TRBJ1-6; D possibly corresponds to TRBD1 (6 bases). Trimming shortened V by 1 base and J by 8 bases, and 12 bases separated the two germline ends. From germline, CDR1 is DFQATT and CDR2 SNEGSKA (reference sequence). The CDR3 has 14 amino acids. CDR3 nucleotide sequence: TGCAGTGCTAGAGTAGGGGGACCCCATTCACCCCTCCACTTT. It specifies CSARVGGPHSPLHF.

This clonotype was detected only a few times. The chain couples TRBV10-3 to TRBJ2-7; TRBD1 aligns across 10 bases. V trimming: 7 bases; J trimming: 3 bases; junction bases outside the gene matches: 3. Germline values: CDR1 ENHRY, CDR2 SYGVKD. The CDR3 runs to 13 residues. Written as DNA, the CDR3 is TGTGCCATCAAGGGGACAGGGGACTACGAGCAGTACTTC. Encoded protein: CAIKGTGDYEQYF.

This clonotype was counted between two and nine times. This chain uses TRBV28 with TRBJ1-2, with 7 bases aligning to TRBD1. Germline CDR1 reads MDHEN; CDR2 reads SYDVKM. There are 16 residues in the CDR3. V lost 6 bases to trimming and J lost 4 bases; unmatched junction nucleotides: 14. CDR3: CASSATGTVGSYGYTF. In DNA form, the CDR3 reads TGTGCCAGCAGCGCGACTGGGACAGTAGGGAGCTATGGCTACACCTTC.

This clonotype was picked up a small number of times. The CDR3 DNA is TGTGCCAGCAGCTTATTAGGCGGGAGGTTCACCGAGCAGTACTTC. This codes for CASSLLGGRFTEQYF. The chain combines TRBV7-2 with TRBJ2-7; TRBD2 aligns across 8 bases. This CDR3 has 15 amino acids. The V and J ends lost 2 bases and 6 bases, in that order; junction bases with no gene match: 9. Germline V lookup: CDR1 SGHTA, CDR2 FQGNSA.

There are a few counts of this clonotype. The chain joins TRBV12-3 or TRBV12-4 to TRBJ1-1, with D perhaps TRBD1 (6 bases). V gave up 3 bases and J gave up 4 bases, with 9 bases separating them. This CDR3 has 13 amino acids. The CDR3 loop reads CASSFMDSTEAFF. DNA of the CDR3: TGTGCCAGCAGTTTTATGGACAGCACTGAAGCTTTCTTT.

The chain links TRBV5-1 to TRBJ2-4; TRBD1 matches 9 bases. J lost 5 bases, V lost 3 bases, and 3 bases had no gene match. This CDR3 is built from 14 residues. Looked up from germline, CDR1 is SGHRS and CDR2 is YFSETQ. CDR3 region: CASSWGQGENIQYF. CDR3 nucleotides: TGCGCCAGCAGCTGGGGACAGGGCGAAAACATTCAGTACTTC. Full variable domain (missing parts from reference TRBV5-1 and TRBJ2-4): KAGVTQTPRYLIKTRGQQVTLSCSPISGHRSVSWYQQTPGQGLQFLFEYFSETQRNKGNFPGRFSGRQFSNSRSEMNVSTLELGDSALYLCASSWGQGENIQYFGAGTRLSVL.